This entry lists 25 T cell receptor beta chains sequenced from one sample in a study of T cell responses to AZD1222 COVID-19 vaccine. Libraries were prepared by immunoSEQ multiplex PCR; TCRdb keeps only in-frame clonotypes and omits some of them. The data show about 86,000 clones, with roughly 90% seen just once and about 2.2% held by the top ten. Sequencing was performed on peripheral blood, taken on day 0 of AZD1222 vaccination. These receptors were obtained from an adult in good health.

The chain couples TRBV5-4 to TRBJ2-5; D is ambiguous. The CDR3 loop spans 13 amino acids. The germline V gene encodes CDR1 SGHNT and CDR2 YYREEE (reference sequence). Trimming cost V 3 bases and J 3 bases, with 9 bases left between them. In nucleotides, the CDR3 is TGTGCCAGCAGCTCACCCGCAGAAGAGACCCAGTACTTC. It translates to CASSSPAEETQYF.

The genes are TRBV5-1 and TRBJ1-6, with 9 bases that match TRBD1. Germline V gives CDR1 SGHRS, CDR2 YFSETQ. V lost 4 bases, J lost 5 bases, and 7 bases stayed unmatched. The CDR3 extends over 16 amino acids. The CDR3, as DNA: TGCGCCAGCAGCCTGGGACAGGGTCCGAATAATTCACCCCTCCACTTT. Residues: CASSLGQGPNNSPLHF.

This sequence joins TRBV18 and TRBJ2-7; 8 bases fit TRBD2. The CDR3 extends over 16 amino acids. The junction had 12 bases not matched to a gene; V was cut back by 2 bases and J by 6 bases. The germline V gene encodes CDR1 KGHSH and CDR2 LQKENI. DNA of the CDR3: TGTGCCAGCTCACCAACGGCCGCGGGAGCGGGGGTCGAGCAGTACTTC. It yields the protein CASSPTAAGAGVEQYF.

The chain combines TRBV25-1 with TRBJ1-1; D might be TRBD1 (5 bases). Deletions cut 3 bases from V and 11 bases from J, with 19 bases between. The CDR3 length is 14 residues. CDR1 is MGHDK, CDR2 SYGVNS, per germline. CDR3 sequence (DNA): TGTGCCAGCAGTGAGACGACAAACAGACAGAGTGCTTTCTTT. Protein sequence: CASSETTNRQSAFF.

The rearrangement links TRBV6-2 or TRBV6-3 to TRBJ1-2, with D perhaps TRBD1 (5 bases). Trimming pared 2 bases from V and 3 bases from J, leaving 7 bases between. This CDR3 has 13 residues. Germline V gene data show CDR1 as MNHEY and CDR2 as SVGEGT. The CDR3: CASSYPRDYGYTF. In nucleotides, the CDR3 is TGTGCCAGCAGTTACCCCAGGGACTATGGCTACACCTTC.

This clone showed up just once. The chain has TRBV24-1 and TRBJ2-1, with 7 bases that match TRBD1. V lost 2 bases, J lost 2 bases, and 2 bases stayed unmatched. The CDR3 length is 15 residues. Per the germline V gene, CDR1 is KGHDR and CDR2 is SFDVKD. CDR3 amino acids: CATSDSDRAYNEQFF. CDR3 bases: TGTGCCACCAGTGATTCCGACAGGGCCTACAATGAGCAGTTCTTC.

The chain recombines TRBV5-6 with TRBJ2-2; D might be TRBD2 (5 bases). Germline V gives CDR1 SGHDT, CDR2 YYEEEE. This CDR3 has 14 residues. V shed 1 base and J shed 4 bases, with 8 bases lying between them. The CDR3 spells CASSLPAGTGELFF. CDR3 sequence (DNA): TGTGCCAGCAGCTTGCCGGCGGGCACCGGGGAGCTGTTTTTT.

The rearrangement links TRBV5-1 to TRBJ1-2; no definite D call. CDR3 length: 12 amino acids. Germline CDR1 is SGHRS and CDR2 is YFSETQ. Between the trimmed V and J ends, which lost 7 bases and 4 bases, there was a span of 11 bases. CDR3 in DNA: TGCGCCAGCGCCTCCGAGGGCTATGGCTACACCTTC. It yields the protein CASASEGYGYTF.

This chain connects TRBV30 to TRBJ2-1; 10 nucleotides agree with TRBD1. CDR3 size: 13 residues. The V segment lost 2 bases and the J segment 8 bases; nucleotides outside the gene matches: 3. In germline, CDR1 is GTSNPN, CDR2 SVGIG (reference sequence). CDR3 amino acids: CAWSRQGAHEQFF. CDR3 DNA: TGTGCCTGGAGTAGACAGGGGGCTCATGAGCAGTTCTTC.

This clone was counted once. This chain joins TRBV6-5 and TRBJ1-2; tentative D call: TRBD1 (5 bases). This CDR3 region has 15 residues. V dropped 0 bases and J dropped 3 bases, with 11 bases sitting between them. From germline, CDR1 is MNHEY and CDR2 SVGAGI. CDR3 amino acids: CASSYSGVGDYGYTF. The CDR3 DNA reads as TGTGCCAGCAGTTACTCCGGGGTGGGGGACTATGGCTACACCTTC.

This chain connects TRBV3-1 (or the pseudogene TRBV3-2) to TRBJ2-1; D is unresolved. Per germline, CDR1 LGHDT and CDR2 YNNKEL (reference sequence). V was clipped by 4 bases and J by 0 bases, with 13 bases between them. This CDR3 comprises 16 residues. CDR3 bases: TGTGCCAGCAGCCCCATTCGACGGAGCTCCTACAATGAGCAGTTCTTC. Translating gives CASSPIRRSSYNEQFF.

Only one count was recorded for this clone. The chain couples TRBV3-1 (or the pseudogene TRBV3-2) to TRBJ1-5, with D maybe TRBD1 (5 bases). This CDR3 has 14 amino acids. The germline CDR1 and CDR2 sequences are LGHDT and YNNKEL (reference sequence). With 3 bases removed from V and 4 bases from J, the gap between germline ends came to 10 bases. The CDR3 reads CASSQGSGNQPQHF. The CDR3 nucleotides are TGTGCCAGCAGCCAGGGGTCAGGGAATCAGCCCCAGCATTTT.

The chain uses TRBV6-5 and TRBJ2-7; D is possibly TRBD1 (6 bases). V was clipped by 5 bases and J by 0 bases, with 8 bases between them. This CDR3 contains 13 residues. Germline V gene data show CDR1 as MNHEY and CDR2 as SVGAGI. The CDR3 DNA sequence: TGTGCCAGCAGTCGACAGGCCTCCTACGAGCAGTACTTC. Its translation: CASSRQASYEQYF.

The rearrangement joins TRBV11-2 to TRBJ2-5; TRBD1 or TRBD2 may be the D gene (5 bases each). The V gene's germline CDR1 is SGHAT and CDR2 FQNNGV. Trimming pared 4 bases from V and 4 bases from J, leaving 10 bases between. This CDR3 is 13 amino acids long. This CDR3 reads CASSYLGTETQYF. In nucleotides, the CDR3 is TGTGCCAGCAGCTACCTCGGGACAGAGACCCAGTACTTC.

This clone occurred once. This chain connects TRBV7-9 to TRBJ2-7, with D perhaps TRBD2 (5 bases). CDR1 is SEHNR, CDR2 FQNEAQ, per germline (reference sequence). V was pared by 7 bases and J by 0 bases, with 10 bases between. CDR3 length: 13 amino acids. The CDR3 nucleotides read TGTGCCAGCAAGGCGGGCAACTCCTACGAGCAGTACTTC. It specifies CASKAGNSYEQYF.

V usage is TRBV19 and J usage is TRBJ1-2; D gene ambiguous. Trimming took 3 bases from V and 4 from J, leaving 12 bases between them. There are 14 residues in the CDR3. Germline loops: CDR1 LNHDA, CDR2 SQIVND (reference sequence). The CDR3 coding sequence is TGTGCCAGTAGTATCTTTCGACGGGTCTATGGCTACACCTTC. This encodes CASSIFRRVYGYTF. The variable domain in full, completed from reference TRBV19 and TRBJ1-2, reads DGGITQSPKYLFRKEGQNVTLSCEQNLNHDAMYWYRQDPGQGLRLIYYSQIVNDFQKGDIAEGYSVSREKKESFPLTVTSAQKNPTAFYLCASSIFRRVYGYTFGSGTRLTVV.

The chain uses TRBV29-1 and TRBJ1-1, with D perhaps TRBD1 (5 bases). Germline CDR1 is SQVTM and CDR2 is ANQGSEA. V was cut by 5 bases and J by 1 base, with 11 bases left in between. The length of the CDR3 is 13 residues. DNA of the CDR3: TGCAGCGTTTGCGGACAACCGAACACTGAAGCTTTCTTT. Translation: CSVCGQPNTEAFF.

The CDR3 sequence: CASSFQGPNYGYTF. The CDR3 bases are TGTGCCAGCAGCTTTCAGGGTCCAAACTATGGCTACACCTTC. The chain links TRBV5-6 to TRBJ1-2; D is possibly TRBD1 (5 bases). Trimming left V 2 bases short and J 2 bases short, with 10 bases between. The CDR3 spans 14 residues. CDR1 SGHDT and CDR2 YYEEEE come from the germline V gene.

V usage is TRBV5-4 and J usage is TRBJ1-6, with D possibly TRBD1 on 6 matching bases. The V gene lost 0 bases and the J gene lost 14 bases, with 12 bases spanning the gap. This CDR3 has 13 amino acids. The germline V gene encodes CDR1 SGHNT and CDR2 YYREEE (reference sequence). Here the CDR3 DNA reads TGTGCCAGCAGCTTGGACAGGGACGTCACCCTCCACTTT. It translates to CASSLDRDVTLHF.

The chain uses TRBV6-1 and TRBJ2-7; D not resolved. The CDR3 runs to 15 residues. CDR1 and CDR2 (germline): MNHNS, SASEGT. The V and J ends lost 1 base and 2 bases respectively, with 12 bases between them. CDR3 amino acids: CASSEDPSRTYEQYF. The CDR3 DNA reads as TGTGCCAGCAGTGAAGACCCATCGAGAACCTACGAGCAGTACTTC.

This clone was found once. CDR3 in amino acids: CASSLSRLIQETQYF. The CDR3 DNA is TGTGCCAGCAGCTTGTCGAGACTGATCCAAGAGACCCAGTACTTC. V usage is TRBV11-2 and J usage is TRBJ2-5; D is ambiguous. Germline CDR1 SGHAT, CDR2 FQNNGV. V was trimmed by 3 bases and J by 1 base, leaving 12 bases between them. The CDR3 is 15 amino acids.

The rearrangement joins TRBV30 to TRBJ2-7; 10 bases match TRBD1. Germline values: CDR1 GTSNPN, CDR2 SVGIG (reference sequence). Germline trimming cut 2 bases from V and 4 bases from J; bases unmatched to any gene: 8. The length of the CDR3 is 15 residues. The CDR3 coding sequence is TGTGCCTGGAGTCTCCTGGGACAGGGGCTTTACGAGCAGTACTTC. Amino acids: CAWSLLGQGLYEQYF.

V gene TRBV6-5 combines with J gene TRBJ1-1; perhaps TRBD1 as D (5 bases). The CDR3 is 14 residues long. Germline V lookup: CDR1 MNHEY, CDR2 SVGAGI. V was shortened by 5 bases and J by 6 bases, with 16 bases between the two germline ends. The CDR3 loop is CASSTAGRASEAFF. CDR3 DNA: TGTGCCAGCAGTACCGCCGGCAGGGCGTCTGAAGCTTTCTTT.

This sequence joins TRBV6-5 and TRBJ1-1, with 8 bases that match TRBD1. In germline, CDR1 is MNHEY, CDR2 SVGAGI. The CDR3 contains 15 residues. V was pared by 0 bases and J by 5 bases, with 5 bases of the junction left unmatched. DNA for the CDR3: TGTGCCAGCAGTTACTCTGCAGGGGGCATAACTGAAGCTTTCTTT. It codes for CASSYSAGGITEAFF.

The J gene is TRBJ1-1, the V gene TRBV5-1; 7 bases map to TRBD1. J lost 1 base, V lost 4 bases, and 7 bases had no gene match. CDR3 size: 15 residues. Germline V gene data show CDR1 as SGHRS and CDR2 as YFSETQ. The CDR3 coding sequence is TGCGCCAGCAGCCCAGCAGGGGGAAGGAACACTGAAGCTTTCTTT. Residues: CASSPAGGRNTEAFF.